The TCR beta chain described here comes from a study of CD4+ T cells in melanoma (dated by TCRdb to between 2021 and 2024). Concerning the study at large: The study investigated neoantigen-specific CD4+ T cells in human melanoma.

V lost 4 bases and J lost 1 base; the stretch between them is 13 bases long. The CDR3 contains 15 residues, cysteine and phenylalanine counted. Only CDR3 DNA remains: 45 bases, in frame from the first base. Taken from the germline V gene (reference sequence), the CDR1 and CDR2 loops are LGHDT and YNNKEL. With regard to this clone: Its antigen has not been determined. No clone much larger than this one lies a single base away; base qualities are absent.

The paper's findings and limits, for the study overall: Neoantigen-specific CD4+ T cells were reported to be correlated with the function of CD8+ T cells, macrophages and B cells. According to the report, neoantigen-specific CD4+ T cells in melanoma displayed diverse differentiation states.

The donors were people with melanoma. The library was prepared using the immunoSEQ multiplex PCR assay. What TCRdb holds here is the immuneACCESS table cut down to in-frame rearrangements. Part of the clones is not present; checked against another copy, under half of the missing clones reflect an unresolved V gene, and the others are unexplained. The sample table lists 4,500 to 6,500 clones, approximately 60% of them with a count of one. 20% to 25% of the sample lies in the top ten. Specimen: cells from a culture (not recorded whether cultured in vitro). The rearrangement joined TRBV3-1 (or the pseudogene TRBV3-2) to TRBJ1-1; TRBD1 might be the D gene, on 6 matching bases. This TCR derives from a human donor with melanoma. CDR3 reads: CASSPSQGGNTEAFF. The DNA sequence is as follows: TGTGCCAGCAGCCCCTCGCAAGGGGGGAACACTGAAGCTTTCTTT.